The 9 T cell receptor beta chains below were found in one sample sequenced in a study of T cells in Graves' hyperthyroidism and ophthalmopathy. Amplified TCR beta CDR3 regions derived from RNA transcripts. The TCR CDR3 first-round RT-PCR relied on the HTBI primer set. TCRdb used MiXCR to reprocess the multiplex PCR reads, holding one entry per CDR3 protein. The sample has hundreds of thousands of distinct CDR3 sequences; about 22% are singletons. Sequences were obtained from blood. These receptors were taken from a woman in her seventies with Graves' ophthalmopathy.

This clonotype has ten or more counts. The chain joins TRBV6-1 to TRBJ1-1; no firm D call. CDR3 length: 13 residues. Trimming took 5 bases from V and 1 from J, leaving 8 bases between them. Germline-derived CDR1 and CDR2 are MNHNS and SASEGT. The CDR3, as DNA: TGTGCCAGCAGTTTTAGGACGAACACTGAAGCTTTCTTT. Encoded protein: CASSFRTNTEAFF.

In its sample, this clonotype was seen many times. The chain has TRBV4-3 and TRBJ2-3; TRBD2 matches at 9 bases. V was pared by 0 bases and J by 8 bases, with 15 bases of the junction left unmatched. The CDR3 has 18 residues. Germline V gene lookup returns CDR1 LGHNA and CDR2 YSLEER. Here the CDR3 DNA reads TGCGCCAGCAGCCAAGATCCAGCGGGAGGCCTTGGAGGGCTTACGCAGTATTTT. Protein: CASSQDPAGGLGGLTQYF.

The V and J genes are TRBV15 and TRBJ2-1, with 9 bases that match TRBD2. V was pared by 5 bases and J by 10 bases, with 6 bases of the junction left unmatched. This CDR3 region has 13 residues. Germline V gives CDR1 LNHNV, CDR2 YYDKDF (reference sequence). The CDR3 is CATSGIAGEEQFF. The CDR3 coding sequence is TGTGCCACCAGCGGGATAGCGGGAGAGGAGCAGTTCTTC.

This clonotype was detected a few times. The V and J genes are TRBV11-2 and TRBJ2-1; weak D call: TRBD1 (6 bases). Trimming removed 5 bases from V and 5 bases from J, with 19 bases in between. Germline assignment: CDR1 SGHAT and CDR2 FQNNGV. This CDR3 is 16 amino acids long. The DNA for the CDR3 is TGTGCCAGCAGCGTTCGACAGGTGCCGACAAACAATGAGCAGTTCTTC. Amino acids: CASSVRQVPTNNEQFF.

At least ten counts were recorded for this clonotype. This chain connects TRBV9 to TRBJ2-3; weak D call: TRBD2 (5 bases). Germline CDR1 and CDR2: SGDLS and YYNGEE. Trimming left V 3 bases short and J 5 bases short, with 10 bases between. There are 13 residues in the CDR3. The CDR3 nucleotides are TGTGCCAGCAGCGACGGACTGGGAGATACGCAGTATTTT. It translates to CASSDGLGDTQYF.

V gene TRBV19 combines with J gene TRBJ1-3, with D tentatively TRBD1 (6 bases). Trimming stripped 11 bases from V and 0 bases from J, with 17 bases between. The CDR3 extends over 15 amino acids. Germline CDR1 reads LNHDA; CDR2 reads SQIVND (reference sequence). CDR3 protein: CAAQQGARSGNTIYF. The DNA of the CDR3 is TGTGCCGCACAACAGGGAGCCCGCTCTGGAAACACCATATATTTT.

Ten or more counts support this clonotype. The chain joins TRBV12-3 or TRBV12-4 to TRBJ2-7, with D possibly being TRBD2 (5 bases). The CDR3 runs 13 residues. The V end was cut by 3 bases, the J end by 7 bases, with 13 bases between. The CDR3 protein is CASSLLAGHEQYF. The CDR3 DNA is TGTGCCAGCAGTTTGCTAGCCGGGCATGAGCAGTACTTC.

This clonotype turned up a few times. The chain uses TRBV5-1 and TRBJ1-1, with a weak D call TRBD1 (5 bases). The CDR3 length is 12 residues. Trimming took off 2 bases at V and 5 bases at J, with 7 bases between the two ends. CDR1 SGHRS and CDR2 YFSETQ come from the germline V gene. CDR3 in DNA: TGCGCCAGCAGCTTCAAGGGGACTGAAGCTTTCTTT. As protein: CASSFKGTEAFF.

This clonotype was counted a few times. The chain uses TRBV15 and TRBJ2-1; TRBD2 agrees at 7 bases. The CDR3 length is 15 residues. CDR1 is LNHNV and CDR2 is YYDKDF in the germline V gene (reference sequence). J lost 5 bases, V lost 3 bases, and 7 bases had no gene match. CDR3 nucleotides: TGTGCCACCAGCAGGGACGGCGGGGGTCACAATGAGCAGTTCTTC. Encoded protein: CATSRDGGGHNEQFF.